Each of the 17 T cell receptor beta chains below was sequenced from the same sample in a study of blood T cell repertoires in COVID-19. Method: immunoSEQ multiplex PCR; TCRdb's copy keeps in-frame clones and lacks some. The sample records 180,000 or so clones, roughly 80% being singletons. The sequencing input was PBMCs or T cells enriched from blood (not recorded which). The receptors originated from a man in his 60s who had been exposed to COVID-19.

The chain combines TRBV19 with TRBJ2-1, with D uncertain. Germline V CDR1 and CDR2: LNHDA, SQIVND (reference sequence). The CDR3 length is 14 residues. With 2 bases removed from V and 0 bases from J, the gap between germline ends came to 5 bases. The CDR3 sequence is CASSISYSYNEQFF. Here the CDR3 DNA reads TGTGCCAGTAGTATATCCTACTCCTACAATGAGCAGTTCTTC.

This clone was picked up a small number of times. J is TRBJ1-2 and V is TRBV11-3; 8 nucleotides align to TRBD1. Trimming cost V 5 bases and J 5 bases; bases outside gene matches: 10. CDR3 length equals 15 residues. Germline lookup yields CDR1 SGHNT and CDR2 YENEEA. For the CDR3, the DNA is TGTGCCAGCAGCCCTCGACAGGGGCTGAGATATGGCTACACCTTC. It codes for CASSPRQGLRYGYTF.

This clone showed up many times. V usage is TRBV4-3 and J usage is TRBJ2-1, with TRBD2 matching 10 bases. V dropped 0 bases and J dropped 2; count of bases not matched to a gene: 13. Germline V gene lookup returns CDR1 LGHNA and CDR2 YSLEER. The CDR3 spans 20 residues. CDR3 amino acids: CASSQDSPSGRLSPYNEQFF. The CDR3 nucleotides read TGCGCCAGCAGCCAAGACTCCCCTAGCGGGAGATTGTCCCCCTACAATGAGCAGTTCTTC.

The rearrangement uses TRBV11-2 and TRBJ1-1; D perhaps matches TRBD1 (6 bases). V was clipped by 5 bases and J by 4 bases, with 23 bases between them. This CDR3 spans 17 amino acids. Germline CDR1 is SGHAT and CDR2 is FQNNGV. CDR3 bases: TGTGCCAGCAGCCCCTACCAGGGGCGGACATCGATCACTGAAGCTTTCTTT. Residues: CASSPYQGRTSITEAFF.

The chain is built from TRBV27 and TRBJ2-1; no definite D call. The length of the CDR3 is 15 residues. Trimming removed 10 bases from V and 3 bases from J, with 19 bases in between. CDR1 is MNHEY and CDR2 is SMNVEV in the germline V gene (reference sequence). CDR3 in amino acids: CAIGKRLRRYNEQFF. The CDR3 coding sequence is TGTGCCATCGGCAAAAGACTCCGACGCTACAATGAGCAGTTCTTC.

The CDR3, as DNA: TGTGCCAGTAGTATGACAGGCCACAATCAGCCCCAGCATTTT. Its translation: CASSMTGHNQPQHF. This chain connects TRBV19 to TRBJ1-5; D is possibly TRBD1 (6 bases). The ends were cut back, 3 bases at V and 3 bases at J, with 9 bases in the middle. Germline CDR1 and CDR2: LNHDA and SQIVND (reference sequence). This CDR3 contains 14 residues.

V gene TRBV25-1 combines with J gene TRBJ1-1; TRBD1 aligns across 8 bases. The CDR3 is 14 residues long. Germline V gives CDR1 MGHDK, CDR2 SYGVNS. The J segment lost 5 bases and the V segment lost 4 bases, leaving 6 bases of the junction unmatched. The CDR3, as DNA: TGTGCCAGCAGTGGCTACAGGGGGGGAACTGAAGCTTTCTTT. Translation: CASSGYRGGTEAFF.

The chain is built from TRBV19 and TRBJ1-2; D is perhaps TRBD1 (6 bases). V was trimmed by 6 bases and J by 7 bases, leaving 12 bases between them. Germline V gene data show CDR1 as LNHDA and CDR2 as SQIVND (reference sequence). This CDR3 is built from 12 residues. CDR3 nucleotides: TGTGCCAGTAGGATATACAGGGCTGGCTACACCTTC. Its protein product is CASRIYRAGYTF.

This clone was seen once. This chain joins TRBV2 and TRBJ2-3; TRBD2 matches at 10 bases. The junction had 7 bases not matched to a gene; V was cut back by 6 bases and J by 4 bases. This CDR3 comprises 15 residues. Germline CDR1 and CDR2: SNHLY and FYNNEI. The CDR3 sequence: CASRSGSGRPDTQYF. CDR3 nucleotides: TGTGCCAGCAGGTCTGGTAGCGGGAGGCCAGATACGCAGTATTTT.

The chain employs TRBV30 and TRBJ1-2, with D possibly being TRBD1 (6 bases). Germline V gene sequence: CDR1 GTSNPN, CDR2 SVGIG (reference sequence). The CDR3 totals 14 residues. V dropped 0 bases and J dropped 4 bases, with 12 bases sitting between them. CDR3 in DNA: TGTGCCTGGAGTGTACAGGGAGCTCGCTATGGCTACACCTTC. This translates into CAWSVQGARYGYTF. The whole variable domain, filled in from reference TRBV30 and TRBJ1-2, reads SQTIHQWPATLVQPVGSPLSLECTVEGTSNPNLYWYRQAAGRGLQLLFYSVGIGQISSEVPQNLSASRPQDRQFILSSKKLLLSDSGFYLCAWSVQGARYGYTFGSGTRLTVV.

About this clone: The identical CDR3 is also encoded by other nucleotide sequences in the sample. The chain employs TRBV19 and TRBJ2-3; the match to TRBD2 covers 8 bases. Trimming cost V 8 bases and J 1 base; bases outside gene matches: 2. The V gene's germline CDR1 is LNHDA and CDR2 SQIVND (reference sequence). CDR3 length equals 13 residues. CDR3 sequence reads: CASSLAGTDTQYF. The CDR3 DNA follows: TGTGCCAGTTCACTAGCGGGCACAGATACGCAGTATTTT.

The chain carries TRBV9 and TRBJ1-4; 9 positions agree with TRBD1. The CDR3 loop spans 13 amino acids. The V gene end was trimmed by 5 bases and the J gene end by 8 bases; junction bases not matched to a gene: 4. Germline CDR1 SGDLS, CDR2 YYNGEE. The DNA of the CDR3 is TGTGCCAGCAGTGGGACAGGGAACGAAAAACTGTTTTTT. Its translation: CASSGTGNEKLFF.

The V call is TRBV19, the J call TRBJ1-1; TRBD1 aligns across 8 bases. The junction had 11 bases not matched to a gene; V was cut back by 8 bases and J by 6 bases. CDR1 and CDR2 from the germline V gene are LNHDA and SQIVND (reference sequence). The CDR3 sequence is 14 residues long. DNA of the CDR3: TGTGCCAGTGGAAACGGACAGGGAGTGTCTGAAGCTTTCTTT. It codes for CASGNGQGVSEAFF.

The rearrangement joins TRBV6-5 to TRBJ2-7; 7 bases match TRBD2. Germline V gives CDR1 MNHEY, CDR2 SVGAGI. The CDR3 length is 14 residues. After removal of 8 bases from V and 1 base from J, the junction contained 8 bases not matched to a gene. Here the CDR3 DNA reads TGTGCCAGCCGCCGGGCGGGGGAGTCCTACGAGCAGTACTTC. This codes for CASRRAGESYEQYF.

This chain joins TRBV14 and TRBJ1-5, with D maybe TRBD1 (6 bases). V was shortened by 1 base and J by 11 bases, with 9 bases between the two germline ends. There are 12 residues in the CDR3. Germline V lookup: CDR1 SGHDN, CDR2 FVKESK. The CDR3 DNA is TGTGCCAGCAGCCAAGGGGGGCACGCCCAGCATTTT. Residues: CASSQGGHAQHF.

This rearrangement joins TRBV2 to TRBJ2-1; possible D gene TRBD1, 5 bases. The germline CDR1 and CDR2 sequences are SNHLY and FYNNEI. Trimming took off 5 bases at V and 2 bases at J, with 10 bases between the two ends. This CDR3 comprises 14 residues. CDR3 in DNA: TGTGCCAGCAGTATTCAGGGCCCCTACAATGAGCAGTTCTTC. Protein product: CASSIQGPYNEQFF.

J is TRBJ2-7 and V is TRBV30; 7 bases match TRBD1. Germline loops: CDR1 GTSNPN, CDR2 SVGIG (reference sequence). After removal of 4 bases from V and 1 base from J, the junction contained 7 bases not matched to a gene. CDR3 size: 14 residues. The CDR3 nucleotides read TGTGCCTGGAACACAGGGGTTGGGTCCTACGAGCAGTACTTC. This translates into CAWNTGVGSYEQYF. Based on the CDR3 plus reference TRBV30 and TRBJ2-7, the full variable domain is SQTIHQWPATLVQPVGSPLSLECTVEGTSNPNLYWYRQAAGRGLQLLFYSVGIGQISSEVPQNLSASRPQDRQFILSSKKLLLSDSGFYLCAWNTGVGSYEQYFGPGTRLTVT.